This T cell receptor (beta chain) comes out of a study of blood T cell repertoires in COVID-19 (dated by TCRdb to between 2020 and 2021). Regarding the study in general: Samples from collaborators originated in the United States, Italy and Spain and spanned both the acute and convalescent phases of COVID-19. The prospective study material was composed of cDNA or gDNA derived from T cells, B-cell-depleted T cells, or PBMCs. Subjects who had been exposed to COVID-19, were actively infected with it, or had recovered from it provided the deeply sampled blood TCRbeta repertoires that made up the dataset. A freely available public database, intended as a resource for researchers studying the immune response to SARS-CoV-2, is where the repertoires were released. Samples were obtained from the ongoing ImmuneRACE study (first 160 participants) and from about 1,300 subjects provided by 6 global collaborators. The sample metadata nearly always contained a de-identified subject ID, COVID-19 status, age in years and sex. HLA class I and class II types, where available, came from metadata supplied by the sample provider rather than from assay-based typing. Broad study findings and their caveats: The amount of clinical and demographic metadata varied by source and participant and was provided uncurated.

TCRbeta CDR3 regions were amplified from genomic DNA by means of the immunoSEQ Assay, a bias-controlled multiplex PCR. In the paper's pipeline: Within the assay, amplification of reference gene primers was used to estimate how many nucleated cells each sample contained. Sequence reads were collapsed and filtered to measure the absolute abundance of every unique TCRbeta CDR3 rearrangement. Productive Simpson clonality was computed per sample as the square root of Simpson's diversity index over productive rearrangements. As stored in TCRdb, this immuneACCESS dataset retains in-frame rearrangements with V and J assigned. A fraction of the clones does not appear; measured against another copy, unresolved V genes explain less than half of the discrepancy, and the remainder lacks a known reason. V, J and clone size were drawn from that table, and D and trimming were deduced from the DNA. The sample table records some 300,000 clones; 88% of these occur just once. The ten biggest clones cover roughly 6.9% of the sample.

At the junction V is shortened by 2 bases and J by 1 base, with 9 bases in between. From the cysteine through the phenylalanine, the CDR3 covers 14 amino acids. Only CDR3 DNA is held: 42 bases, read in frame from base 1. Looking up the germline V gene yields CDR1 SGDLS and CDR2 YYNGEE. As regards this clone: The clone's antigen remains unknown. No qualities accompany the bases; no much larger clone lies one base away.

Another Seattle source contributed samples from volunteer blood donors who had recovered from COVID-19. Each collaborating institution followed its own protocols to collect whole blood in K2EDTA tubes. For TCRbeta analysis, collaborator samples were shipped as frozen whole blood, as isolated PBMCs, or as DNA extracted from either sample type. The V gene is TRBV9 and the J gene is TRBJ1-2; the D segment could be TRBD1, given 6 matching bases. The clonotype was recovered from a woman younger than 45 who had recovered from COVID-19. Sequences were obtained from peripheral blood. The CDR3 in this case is CASSVPGVNYGYTF. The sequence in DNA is TGTGCCAGCAGCGTCCCAGGGGTTAACTATGGCTACACCTTC. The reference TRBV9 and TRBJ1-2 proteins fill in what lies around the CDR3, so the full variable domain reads DSGVTQTPKHLITATGQRVTLRCSPRSGDLSVYWYQQSLDQGLQFLIQYYNGEERAKGNILERFSAQQFPDLHSELNLSSLELGDSALYFCASSVPGVNYGYTFGSGTRLTVV.